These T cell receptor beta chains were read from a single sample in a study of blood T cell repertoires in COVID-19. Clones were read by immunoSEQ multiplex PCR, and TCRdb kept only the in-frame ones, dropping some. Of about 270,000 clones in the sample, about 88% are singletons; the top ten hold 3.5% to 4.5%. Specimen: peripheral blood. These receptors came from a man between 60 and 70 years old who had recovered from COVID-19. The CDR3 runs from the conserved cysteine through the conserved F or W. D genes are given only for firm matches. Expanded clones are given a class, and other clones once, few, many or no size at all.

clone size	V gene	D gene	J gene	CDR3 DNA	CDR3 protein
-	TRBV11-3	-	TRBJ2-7	TGTGCCAGCAGCCCGAGAGCGGGCCACGATGAGCAGTACTTC	CASSPRAGHDEQYF
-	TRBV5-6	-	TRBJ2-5	TGTGCCAGCAGCTTGTGGGGCGGAGCCAGACACCAAGAGACCCAGTACTTC	CASSLWGGARHQETQYF
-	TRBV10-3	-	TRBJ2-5	TGTGCCATCAGCGCCGGCGGGGAGCTACAAGAGACCCAGTACTTC	CAISAGGELQETQYF
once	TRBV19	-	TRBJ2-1	TGTGCCGCAGGGACTTCCCAAACTTACAATGAGCAGTTCTTC	CAAGTSQTYNEQFF
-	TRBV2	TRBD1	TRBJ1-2	TGTGCCAGCAGTGAAGGGCCGACAGGGCTAAACTATGGCTACACCTTC	CASSEGPTGLNYGYTF
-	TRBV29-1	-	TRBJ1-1	TGCAGCGGAGGACAGCGAAACACTGAAGCTTTCTTT	CSGGQRNTEAFF
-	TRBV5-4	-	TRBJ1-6	TGTGCCAGCAGCTTACAGGGAGTGGGGAATTCACCCCTCCACTTT	CASSLQGVGNSPLHF
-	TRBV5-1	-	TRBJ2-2	TGCGCCAGCAGCGGAGGCGGTATGGGCCGCACCGGGGAGCTGTTTTTT	CASSGGGMGRTGELFF
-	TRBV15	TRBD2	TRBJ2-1	TGTGCCACCAGCAGAGATCGGAGCGGGGGACTCAATGAGCAGTTCTTC	CATSRDRSGGLNEQFF
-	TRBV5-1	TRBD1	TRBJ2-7	TGCGCCAGCAGCCCGACAGGGTTTCTTAGTATCTACGAGCAGTACTTC	CASSPTGFLSIYEQYF
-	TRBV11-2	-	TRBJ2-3	TGTGCCAGCAGCTTCTCTCCGGGGGGCACAGATACGCAGTATTTT	CASSFSPGGTDTQYF
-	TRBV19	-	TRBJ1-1	TGTGCCAGTAGTATAGGGAGGGGCGCTGAAGCTTTCTTT	CASSIGRGAEAFF
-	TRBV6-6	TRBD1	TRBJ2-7	TGTGCCAGCAGTACGGGACAGGGGACCTACGAGCAGTACTTC	CASSTGQGTYEQYF
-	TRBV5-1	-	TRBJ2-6	TGCGCCAGCAGCTTGCAACTCTCTGGGGCCAACGTCCTGACTTTC	CASSLQLSGANVLTF
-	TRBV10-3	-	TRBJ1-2	TGTGCCATCAGTGAGAACAGTCCTCTTAACTATGGCTACACCTTC	CAISENSPLNYGYTF
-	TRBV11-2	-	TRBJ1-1	TGTGCCAGCAAACCCAGTTTGAACACTGAAGCTTTCTTT	CASKPSLNTEAFF
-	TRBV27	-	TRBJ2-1	TGTGCCAGCAAGGAGGTTTTCTACAATGAGCAGTTCTTC	CASKEVFYNEQFF
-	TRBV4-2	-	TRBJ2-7	TGTGCCAGCAGCCAAGAGAAACAGGGATTTACCTACGAGCAGTACTTC	CASSQEKQGFTYEQYF
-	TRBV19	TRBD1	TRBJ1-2	TGTGCCAGTAGAGACAGGGGGGGACTGGATGGCTACACCTTC	CASRDRGGLDGYTF
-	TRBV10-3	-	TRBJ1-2	TGTGCCATCAGTGGTCAGGGCGGTAACTATGGCTACACCTTC	CAISGQGGNYGYTF
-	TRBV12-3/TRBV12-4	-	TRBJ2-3	TGTGCCAGCAGTTTTAATACGCAGTATTTT	CASSFNTQYF
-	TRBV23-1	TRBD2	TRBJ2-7	TGCGCCAGCAGTCAAACCCAGACTAGCGGGGGTTCATACCTCGAGCAGTACTTC	CASSQTQTSGGSYLEQYF
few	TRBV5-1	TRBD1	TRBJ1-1	TGCGCCAGCAGCTCGCACAGGGGAGTGAACACTGAAGCTTTCTTT	CASSSHRGVNTEAFF